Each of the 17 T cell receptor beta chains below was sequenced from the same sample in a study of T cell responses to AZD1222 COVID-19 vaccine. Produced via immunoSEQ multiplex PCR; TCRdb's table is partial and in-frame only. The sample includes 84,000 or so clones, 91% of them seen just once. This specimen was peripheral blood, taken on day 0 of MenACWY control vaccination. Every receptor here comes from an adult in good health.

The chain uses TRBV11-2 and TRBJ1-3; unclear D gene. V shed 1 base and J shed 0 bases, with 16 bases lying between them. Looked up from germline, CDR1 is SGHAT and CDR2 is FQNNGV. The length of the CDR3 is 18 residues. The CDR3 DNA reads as TGTGCCAGCAGCTTAGGAAGGCACAGCTCTCACTCTGGAAACACCATATATTTT. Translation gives CASSLGRHSSHSGNTIYF.

CDR3 region: CASELAGGGYTF. DNA for the CDR3: TGTGCCAGTGAACTGGCTGGGGGTGGCTACACCTTC. The chain couples TRBV19 to TRBJ1-2, with TRBD1 as a possible D gene (5 bases). The V gene lost 8 bases and the J gene lost 7 bases, with 14 bases spanning the gap. The CDR3 loop spans 12 amino acids. Germline V gene lookup returns CDR1 LNHDA and CDR2 SQIVND (reference sequence). Based on the CDR3 plus reference TRBV19 and TRBJ1-2, the full variable domain is DGGITQSPKYLFRKEGQNVTLSCEQNLNHDAMYWYRQDPGQGLRLIYYSQIVNDFQKGDIAEGYSVSREKKESFPLTVTSAQKNPTAFYLCASELAGGGYTFGSGTRLTVV.

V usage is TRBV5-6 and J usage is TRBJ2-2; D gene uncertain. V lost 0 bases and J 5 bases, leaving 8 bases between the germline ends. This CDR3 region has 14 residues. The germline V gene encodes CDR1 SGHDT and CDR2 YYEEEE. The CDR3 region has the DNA TGTGCCAGCAGCTTGGGGCTGAGTACCGGGGAGCTGTTTTTT. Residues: CASSLGLSTGELFF.

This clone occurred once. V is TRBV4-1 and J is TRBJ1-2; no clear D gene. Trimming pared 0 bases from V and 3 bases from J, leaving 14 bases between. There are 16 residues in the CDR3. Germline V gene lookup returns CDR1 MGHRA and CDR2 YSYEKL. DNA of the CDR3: TGCGCCAGCAGCCAAGATTTCGGCCTAAGGGACTATGGCTACACCTTC. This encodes CASSQDFGLRDYGYTF.

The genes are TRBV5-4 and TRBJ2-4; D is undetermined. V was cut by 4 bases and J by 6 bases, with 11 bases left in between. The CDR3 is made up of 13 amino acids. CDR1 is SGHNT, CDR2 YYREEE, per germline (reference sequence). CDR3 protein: CASSMATGNIQYF. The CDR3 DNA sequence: TGTGCCAGCAGCATGGCAACTGGAAACATTCAGTACTTC.

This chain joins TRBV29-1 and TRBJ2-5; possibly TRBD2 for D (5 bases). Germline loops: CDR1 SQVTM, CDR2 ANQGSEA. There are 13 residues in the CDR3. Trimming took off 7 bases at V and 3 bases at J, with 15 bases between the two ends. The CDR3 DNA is TGCAGCGCCGGGAACGGACCGAAAGAGACCCAGTACTTC. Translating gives CSAGNGPKETQYF.

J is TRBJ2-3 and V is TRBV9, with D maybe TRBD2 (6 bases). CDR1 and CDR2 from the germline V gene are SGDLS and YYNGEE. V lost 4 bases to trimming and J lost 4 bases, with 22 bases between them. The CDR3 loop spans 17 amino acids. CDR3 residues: CASSPRAGTAGADTQYF. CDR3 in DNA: TGTGCCAGCAGCCCCAGGGCGGGAACCGCCGGAGCAGATACGCAGTATTTT.

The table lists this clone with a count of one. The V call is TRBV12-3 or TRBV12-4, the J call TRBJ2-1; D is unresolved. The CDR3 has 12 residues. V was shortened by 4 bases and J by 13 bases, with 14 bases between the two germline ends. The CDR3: CASSSPPIQQFF. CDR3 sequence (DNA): TGTGCCAGCAGTTCCCCCCCGATTCAACAGTTCTTC.

CDR3: CASGGTSGYGYTF. In DNA form, the CDR3 reads TGTGCCAGTGGAGGGACATCGGGCTATGGCTACACCTTC. The chain couples TRBV9 to TRBJ1-2, with D maybe TRBD1 (6 bases). Germline CDR1 SGDLS, CDR2 YYNGEE. Trimming stripped 8 bases from V and 4 bases from J, with 15 bases between. This CDR3 has 13 residues.

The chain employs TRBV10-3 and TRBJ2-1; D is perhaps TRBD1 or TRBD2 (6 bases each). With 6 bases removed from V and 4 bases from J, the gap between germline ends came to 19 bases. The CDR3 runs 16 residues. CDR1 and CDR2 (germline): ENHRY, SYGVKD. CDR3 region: CAIRANRGTIYNEQFF. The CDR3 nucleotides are TGTGCCATCAGAGCAAACCGCGGGACAATTTACAATGAGCAGTTCTTC.

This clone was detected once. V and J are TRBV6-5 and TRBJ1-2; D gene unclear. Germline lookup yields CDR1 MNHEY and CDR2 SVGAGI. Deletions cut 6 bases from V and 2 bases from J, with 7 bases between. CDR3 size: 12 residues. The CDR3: CASRPGNYGYTF. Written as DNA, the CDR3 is TGTGCCAGCAGGCCGGGAAACTATGGCTACACCTTC.

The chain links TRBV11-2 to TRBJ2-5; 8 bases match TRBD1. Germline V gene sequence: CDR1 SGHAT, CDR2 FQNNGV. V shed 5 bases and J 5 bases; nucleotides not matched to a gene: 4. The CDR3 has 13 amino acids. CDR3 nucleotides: TGTGCCAGCAGCATCAGGGGGCCGGAGACCCAGTACTTC. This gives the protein CASSIRGPETQYF.

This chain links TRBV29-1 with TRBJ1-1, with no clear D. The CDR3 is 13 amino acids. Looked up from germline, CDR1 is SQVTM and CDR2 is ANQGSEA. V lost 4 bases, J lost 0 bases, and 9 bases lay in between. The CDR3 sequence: CSVGRVLNTEAFF. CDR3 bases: TGCAGCGTTGGTCGCGTATTGAACACTGAAGCTTTCTTT.

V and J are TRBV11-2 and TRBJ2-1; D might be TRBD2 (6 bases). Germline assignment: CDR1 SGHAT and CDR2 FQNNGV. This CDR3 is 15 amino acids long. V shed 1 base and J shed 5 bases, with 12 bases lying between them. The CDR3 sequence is CASSLAGSLNNEQFF. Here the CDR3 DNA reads TGTGCCAGCAGCTTAGCCGGGAGTCTGAACAATGAGCAGTTCTTC.

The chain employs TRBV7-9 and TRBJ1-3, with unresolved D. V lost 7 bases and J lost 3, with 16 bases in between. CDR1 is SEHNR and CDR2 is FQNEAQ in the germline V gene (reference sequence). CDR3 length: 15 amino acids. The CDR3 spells CASTPAAGSGNTIYF. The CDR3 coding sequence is TGTGCCAGCACCCCCGCGGCGGGGAGTGGAAACACCATATATTTT.

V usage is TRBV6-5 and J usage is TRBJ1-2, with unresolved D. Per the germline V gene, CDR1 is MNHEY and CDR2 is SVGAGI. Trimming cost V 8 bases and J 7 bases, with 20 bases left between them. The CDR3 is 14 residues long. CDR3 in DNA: TGTGCCAGCCGCCCGGACGAATTTAGGAGTGGCTACACCTTC. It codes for CASRPDEFRSGYTF.

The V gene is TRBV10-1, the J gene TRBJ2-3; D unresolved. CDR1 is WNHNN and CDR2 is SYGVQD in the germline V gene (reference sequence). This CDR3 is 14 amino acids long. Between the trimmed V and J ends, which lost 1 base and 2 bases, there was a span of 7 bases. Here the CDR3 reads CASSEFASTDTQYF. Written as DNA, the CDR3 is TGCGCCAGCAGTGAGTTTGCTTCCACAGATACGCAGTATTTT.